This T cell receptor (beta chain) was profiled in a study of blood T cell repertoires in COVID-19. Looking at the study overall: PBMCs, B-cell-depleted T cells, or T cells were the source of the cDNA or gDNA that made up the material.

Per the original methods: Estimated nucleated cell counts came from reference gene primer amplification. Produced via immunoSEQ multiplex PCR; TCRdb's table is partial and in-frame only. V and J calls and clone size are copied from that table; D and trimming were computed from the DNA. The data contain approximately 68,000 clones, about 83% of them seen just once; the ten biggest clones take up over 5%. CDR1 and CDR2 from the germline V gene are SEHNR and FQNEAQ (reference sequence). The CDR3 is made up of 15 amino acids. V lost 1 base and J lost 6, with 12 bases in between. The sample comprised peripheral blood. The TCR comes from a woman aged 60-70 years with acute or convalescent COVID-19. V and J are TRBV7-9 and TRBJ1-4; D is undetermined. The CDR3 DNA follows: TGTGCCAGCAGCTTAGTGGCTGCCGGGGATGAAAAACTGTTTTTT. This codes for CASSLVAAGDEKLFF.